What follows describes a single T cell receptor beta chain. Its antigen remains unidentified. In germline, CDR1 is LNHDA, CDR2 SQIVND (reference sequence). The ends were cut back, 9 bases at V and 0 bases at J, with 6 bases in the middle. CDR3 size: 13 residues. This sample was included in a study of T cell responses to AZD1222 COVID-19 vaccine. Study details: Second doses that came at about 4 or about 12 weeks were put together.

The protocol was immunoSEQ multiplex PCR, while the TCRdb copy is restricted to in-frame clones and leaves out a portion. This table holds 100,000 to 120,000 clones, 81% found once. Study-level points and caveats: Donors were chiefly white British, with a greater number of females, and clonal diversity was perhaps underestimated. Baseline serostatus was positive in only five to seven AZD1222 recipients.

The material sequenced was peripheral blood, taken on day 0 of AZD1222 vaccination. The sequence derives from an adult in good health. The chain combines TRBV19 with TRBJ1-6; D not certain. The CDR3 sequence: CASESSYNSPLHF. CDR3 nucleotides: TGTGCCAGCGAGAGCTCCTATAATTCACCCCTCCACTTT.